The text below deals with one TCR beta chain. Specified time point: newly diagnosed GD, antithyroid drugs for less than 3 months. After RNA was extracted from PBMCs, the TCR library was made from it. This specimen comes from a study of regulatory T cells in long-lasting Graves disease. TCR beta libraries were built with iRepertoire HTBI primers and Arm-PCR of CDR3 regions. Each CDR3 protein is one row after TCRdb ran MiXCR on the multiplex PCR reads. The sample lists over 500,000 distinct CDR3 sequences, 16% occurring once. The CDR3 has 15 residues. Germline V gene sequence: CDR1 MDHEN, CDR2 SYDVKM. The germline V and J ends were trimmed by 6 bases and 4 bases, with 15 bases remaining between them. These data also formed part of another study, on T cells in Graves' hyperthyroidism and ophthalmopathy.

The sample consisted of peripheral blood mononuclear cells (PBMCs), taken at new diagnosis, from a patient treated with antithyroid drugs. The genes are TRBV28 and TRBJ1-4; tentative D call: TRBD1 (5 bases). This receptor was obtained from a woman in her twenties or thirties with Graves disease. The CDR3 DNA reads TGTGCCAGCAGCTCTGGGGGAGTTCTTAATGAAAAACTGTTTTTT. This encodes CASSSGGVLNEKLFF.